The entry below describes one T cell receptor beta chain. Data came from immunoSEQ multiplex PCR; TCRdb stores just in-frame clones and leaves some out. The sample holds over 100,000 clones, roughly 91% seen once. This record belongs to a study of OX40 agonist ivuxolimab in advanced cancers. The CDR3 is made up of 14 amino acids. Germline V gene lookup returns CDR1 SGHAT and CDR2 FQNNGV. V shed 1 base and J shed 6 bases, with 12 bases lying between them. The starting material was CD4+ or CD8+ T cells sorted from blood, obtained in a trial of the OX40 agonist ivuxolimab. The receptor's source is an adult with an advanced solid tumor such as melanoma, head and neck, liver or kidney cancer. The V call is TRBV11-2, the J call TRBJ1-2, with D possibly matching TRBD1 (5 bases). The CDR3 sequence is CASSLGQFIDGYTF. DNA for the CDR3: TGTGCCAGCAGCTTAGGACAGTTTATCGATGGCTACACCTTC.